This passage covers 17 T cell receptor beta chains from one sample sequenced in a study of cytomegalovirus exposure and HLA in healthy donors. With 60 Vbeta and 13 Jbeta primers, the PCR was carried out. The protocol was immunoSEQ multiplex PCR, while the TCRdb copy is restricted to in-frame clones and leaves out a portion. The sample lists 250,000 to 350,000 clones, roughly 88% occurring once. The sequencing sample was made of PBMCs. The source is a middle-aged man in good health and CMV-seropositive.

This clone has a handful of counts. The chain recombines TRBV6-5 with TRBJ2-7; TRBD1 aligns across 7 bases. CDR3 length: 13 amino acids. From germline, CDR1 is MNHEY and CDR2 SVGAGI. V was pared by 5 bases and J by 3 bases, with 4 bases of the junction left unmatched. The CDR3 region is CASSLRDSYEQYF. DNA of the CDR3: TGTGCCAGCAGTCTCCGGGACAGCTACGAGCAGTACTTC.

The chain carries TRBV5-4 and TRBJ2-3; D is possibly TRBD1 (6 bases). The CDR3 sequence is 14 residues long. V lost 7 bases, J lost 4 bases, and 16 bases lay in between. Germline V gives CDR1 SGHNT, CDR2 YYREEE (reference sequence). CDR3 bases: TGTGCCAGCCCGATGGGCAGGGGCCCAGATACGCAGTATTTT. It yields the protein CASPMGRGPDTQYF.

The chain carries TRBV10-3 and TRBJ2-2, with 12 bases that match TRBD2. The CDR3 extends over 18 amino acids. Per germline, CDR1 ENHRY and CDR2 SYGVKD. V lost 5 bases to trimming and J lost 5 bases; unmatched junction nucleotides: 12. CDR3 sequence (DNA): TGTGCCATCAGTTTTCCCCAGACTAGCGGGAGTTGGACCGGGGAGCTGTTTTTT. This codes for CAISFPQTSGSWTGELFF.

This clone has more than one count but fewer than ten. The chain's CDR3 is CASSPRLAGGHISYNEQFF. The CDR3 nucleotides are TGTGCCAGCAGCCCCCGACTAGCGGGAGGGCATATTTCCTACAATGAGCAGTTCTTC. The genes are TRBV7-9 and TRBJ2-1, with TRBD2 identical over 14 bases. The J segment lost 1 base and the V segment lost 5 bases, leaving 10 bases of the junction unmatched. CDR3 size: 19 residues. Germline assignment: CDR1 SEHNR and CDR2 FQNEAQ (reference sequence). Full variable domain (remainder filled in from reference TRBV7-9 and TRBJ2-1): DTGVSQNPRHKITKRGQNVTFRCDPISEHNRLYWYRQTLGQGPEFLTYFQNEAQLEKSRLLSDRFSAERPKGSFSTLEIQRTEQGDSAMYLCASSPRLAGGHISYNEQFFGPGTRLTVL.

The chain employs TRBV9 and TRBJ2-2, with D tentatively TRBD2 (5 bases). The ends were cut back, 0 bases at V and 3 bases at J, with 9 bases in the middle. Per the germline V gene, CDR1 is SGDLS and CDR2 is YYNGEE. The CDR3 totals 15 residues. CDR3 DNA: TGTGCCAGCAGCGTAGGTAGCGAGGACACCGGGGAGCTGTTTTTT. Its protein is CASSVGSEDTGELFF. Based on the CDR3 plus reference TRBV9 and TRBJ2-2, the full variable domain is DSGVTQTPKHLITATGQRVTLRCSPRSGDLSVYWYQQSLDQGLQFLIQYYNGEERAKGNILERFSAQQFPDLHSELNLSSLELGDSALYFCASSVGSEDTGELFFGEGSRLTVL.

This clone was seen a single time. The rearrangement joins TRBV27 to TRBJ1-2, with 8 positions matching TRBD1. The CDR3 has 13 residues. CDR1 and CDR2 from the germline V gene are MNHEY and SMNVEV (reference sequence). J gave up 2 bases and V 7 bases, and 3 bases lay outside the gene matches. Here the CDR3 reads CASKQGANYGYTF. CDR3 DNA sequence: TGTGCCAGCAAGCAGGGGGCGAACTATGGCTACACCTTC.

In this sample, this clone turned up once. The CDR3 reads CASSPAVSYNEQFF. The CDR3 nucleotides are TGTGCCAGCAGTCCGGCGGTCTCCTACAATGAGCAGTTCTTC. J is TRBJ2-1 and V is TRBV28; no clear D. V lost 5 bases and J 0 bases, leaving 8 bases between the germline ends. Germline V gene lookup returns CDR1 MDHEN and CDR2 SYDVKM. The CDR3 consists of 14 residues.

This chain joins TRBV28 and TRBJ2-3; 8 nucleotides align to TRBD1. The CDR3 length is 17 residues. Germline CDR1 and CDR2: MDHEN and SYDVKM. V was clipped by 6 bases and J by 0 bases; unmatched bases: 11. The CDR3 region is CASRPGGMGLSTDTQYF. DNA of the CDR3: TGTGCCAGCAGGCCAGGGGGCATGGGACTGAGCACAGATACGCAGTATTTT.

The chain combines TRBV2 with TRBJ2-5; TRBD2 aligns across 12 bases. The junction had 10 bases not matched to a gene; V was cut back by 7 bases and J by 4 bases. CDR1 and CDR2 from the germline V gene are SNHLY and FYNNEI. This CDR3 is 16 amino acids long. The CDR3 DNA reads as TGTGCCAGCACCAGACTAGCGGGAGTCGGTCGAGAGACCCAGTACTTC. Protein product: CASTRLAGVGRETQYF.

This clone showed up just a few times. The chain has TRBV7-3 and TRBJ2-7; 7 bases are a match to TRBD2. The CDR3 spans 15 residues. Trimming cost V 5 bases and J 3 bases; bases outside gene matches: 10. From germline, CDR1 is SGHTA and CDR2 FQGTGA. The CDR3 bases are TGTGCCAGCAGCCCTACTGTGGGGGAGGGCTACGAGCAGTACTTC. This translates into CASSPTVGEGYEQYF.

J is TRBJ2-5 and V is TRBV6-1, with D tentatively TRBD1 (5 bases). Germline CDR1 is MNHNS and CDR2 is SASEGT. The CDR3 runs 14 residues. The V gene lost 3 bases and the J gene lost 4 bases, with 12 bases spanning the gap. The CDR3 nucleotides are TGTGCCAGCAGTGAGGGCAGGGTAACAGAGACCCAGTACTTC. Its translation: CASSEGRVTETQYF.

Only one count was recorded for this clone. The rearrangement joins TRBV27 to TRBJ2-3, with D unclear. The CDR3 extends over 15 amino acids. Germline V lookup: CDR1 MNHEY, CDR2 SMNVEV (reference sequence). Trimming cost V 3 bases and J 2 bases, with 12 bases left between them. The CDR3 region has the DNA TGTGCCAGCAGTTTGGGTAGCTTCCCCACAGATACGCAGTATTTT. It codes for CASSLGSFPTDTQYF.

This clone was detected only a few times. This chain connects TRBV6-6 to TRBJ1-1; perhaps TRBD1 as D (5 bases). The CDR3 loop spans 14 amino acids. Deletions cut 8 bases from V and 0 bases from J, with 13 bases between. Germline assignment: CDR1 MNHNY and CDR2 SVGAGI (reference sequence). The CDR3 DNA sequence: TGTGCCAGCTGGGGAGGGGTAATGAACACTGAAGCTTTCTTT. This sequence encodes CASWGGVMNTEAFF.

V and J are TRBV6-6 and TRBJ2-1; 10 bases align to TRBD2. The CDR3 runs to 16 residues. The V gene end was trimmed by 2 bases and the J gene end by 10 bases; junction bases not matched to a gene: 11. CDR1 is MNHNY, CDR2 SVGAGI, per germline (reference sequence). Here the CDR3 DNA reads TGTGCCAGCAGTTACGCTCGACTAGCGGGTGCCGAGGAGCAGTTCTTC. Protein sequence: CASSYARLAGAEEQFF.

This chain uses TRBV2 with TRBJ2-7; weak D call: TRBD1 (6 bases). The CDR3 totals 15 residues. Trimming shortened V by 6 bases and J by 3 bases, and 18 bases separated the two germline ends. CDR1 and CDR2 from the germline V gene are SNHLY and FYNNEI. The CDR3 here is CASRDQGPRYYEQYF. The CDR3 nucleotides are TGTGCCAGCAGGGACCAGGGGCCGCGATACTACGAGCAGTACTTC.

The genes are TRBV29-1 and TRBJ2-1; the D is unclear. Germline loops: CDR1 SQVTM, CDR2 ANQGSEA. The ends were cut back, 6 bases at V and 9 bases at J, with 6 bases in the middle. The CDR3 extends over 9 amino acids. The CDR3 loop is CSVGPEQFF. CDR3 in DNA: TGCAGCGTGGGCCCTGAGCAGTTCTTC.

The rearrangement links TRBV28 to TRBJ1-3, with no clear D. V lost 2 bases and J lost 2, with 10 bases in between. Looked up from germline, CDR1 is MDHEN and CDR2 is SYDVKM. The CDR3 has 15 residues. As DNA, the CDR3 is TGTGCCAGCAGTTTACCCCCCCCGGCTGGAAACACCATATATTTT. Translation gives CASSLPPPAGNTIYF.